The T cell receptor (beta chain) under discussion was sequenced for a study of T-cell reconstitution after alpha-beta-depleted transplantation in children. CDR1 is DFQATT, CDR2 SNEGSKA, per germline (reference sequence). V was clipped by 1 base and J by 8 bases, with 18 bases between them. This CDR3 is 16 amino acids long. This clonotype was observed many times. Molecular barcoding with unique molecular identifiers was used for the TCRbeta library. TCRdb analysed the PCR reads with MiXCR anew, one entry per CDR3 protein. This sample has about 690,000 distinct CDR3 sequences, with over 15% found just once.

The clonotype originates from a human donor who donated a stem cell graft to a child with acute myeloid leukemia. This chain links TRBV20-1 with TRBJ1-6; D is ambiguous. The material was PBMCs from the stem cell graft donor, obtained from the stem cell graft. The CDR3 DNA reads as TGCAGTGCTAGAGCCGTCCGAAGGGTCATCGATTCACCCCTCCACTTT. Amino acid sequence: CSARAVRRVIDSPLHF.